Listed below are T cell receptor beta chains from one sample, sequenced in a study of cytotoxic CD8 clonotypes in ibrutinib-treated CLL. Sequenced by immunoSEQ multiplex PCR; TCRdb stores in-frame clones only, minus some. The sample has just over 200,000 clones, about 75% seen once. The sequencing here drew on PBMCs, taken after 12 months of ibrutinib treatment. All receptors come from a human donor with chronic lymphocytic leukemia. CDR3s include the opening cysteine and the closing phenylalanine or tryptophan. A D gene is named only where the DNA matches it firmly. Only part of the rows carry a size: once, few, many, or a class if the clone is expanded.

j_call	v_call	d_call	cdr3_length	clone_size	cdr3_aa	cdr3_nt
TRBJ2-7	TRBV7-2	.	13	.	CASSRQSSYEQYF	TGTGCCAGCAGCCGACAGAGCTCCTACGAGCAGTACTTC
TRBJ2-2	TRBV19	.	13	.	CASSITDTGELFF	TGTGCCAGTAGTATAACCGACACCGGGGAGCTGTTTTTT
TRBJ1-4	TRBV7-2	.	18	.	CASSLVVPTTTTNEKLFF	TGTGCCAGCAGCTTAGTCGTCCCTACAACTACAACTAATGAAAAACTGTTTTTT
TRBJ1-2	TRBV6-5	.	15	.	CASSYGGRSNYGYTF	TGTGCCAGCAGTTACGGGGGCCGCTCTAACTATGGCTACACCTTC
TRBJ1-2	TRBV18	.	16	.	CASSPRAGNNPRGYTF	TGTGCCAGCTCACCAAGGGCGGGAAATAACCCACGGGGCTACACCTTC
TRBJ1-3	TRBV4-1	.	14	few	CASSQEPVGNTIYF	TGCGCCAGCAGCCAAGAGCCGGTGGGAAACACCATATATTTT
TRBJ1-5	TRBV7-2	.	15	.	CASSLGAGAGQPQHF	TGTGCCAGCAGCTTAGGGGCAGGGGCCGGTCAGCCCCAGCATTTT
TRBJ2-1	TRBV15	.	15	.	CATSRIGGADNEQFF	TGTGCCACCAGCAGAATTGGGGGCGCGGACAATGAGCAGTTCTTC
TRBJ1-1	TRBV6-1	TRBD1	15	.	CASIPYGTENTEAFF	TGTGCCAGCATCCCTTATGGGACAGAGAACACTGAAGCTTTCTTT
TRBJ1-5	TRBV4-3	TRBD1	15	few	CASSQDVGGRQPQHF	TGCGCCAGCAGCCAAGATGTAGGGGGCAGGCAGCCCCAGCATTTT
TRBJ2-3	TRBV18	TRBD1	14	.	CASSPTGISDTQYF	TGTGCCAGCTCACCGACAGGGATATCAGATACGCAGTATTTT
TRBJ2-3	TRBV6-5	.	14	.	CASSYARAADTQYF	TGTGCCAGCAGTTACGCCAGGGCAGCGGATACGCAGTATTTT
TRBJ2-7	TRBV7-8	TRBD1	15	.	CASSLRGTASYEQYF	TGTGCCAGCAGCTTAAGAGGGACAGCCTCCTACGAGCAGTACTTC
TRBJ2-2	TRBV7-3	.	15	.	CASSLGGANTGELFF	TGTGCCAGCAGCTTAGGAGGGGCGAACACCGGGGAGCTGTTTTTT
TRBJ2-1	TRBV9	TRBD2	17	once	CASSVSEVGGRIDEQFF	TGTGCCAGCAGCGTATCTGAGGTCGGCGGGAGGATCGATGAGCAGTTCTTC
TRBJ2-1	TRBV27	.	12	.	CASRNRYNEQFF	TGTGCCAGCCGAAACAGGTACAATGAGCAGTTCTTC
TRBJ1-2	TRBV13	.	16	.	CASSKGLNLRDYGYTF	TGTGCCAGCAGCAAAGGGTTGAATTTGAGGGACTATGGCTACACCTTC
TRBJ1-3	TRBV6-6	.	16	.	CASSALDSRSGNTIYF	TGTGCCAGCAGTGCCTTGGACAGTCGCTCTGGAAACACCATATATTTT
TRBJ1-4	TRBV6-5	TRBD1	15	.	CASREPGTGDEKLFF	TGTGCCAGCAGGGAACCCGGGACAGGGGATGAAAAACTGTTTTTT
TRBJ2-2	TRBV7-2	.	16	.	CASSLTAHKNTGELFF	TGTGCCAGCAGCTTAACAGCCCATAAGAACACCGGGGAGCTGTTTTTT
TRBJ1-2	TRBV18	.	19	.	CASSPPPLITGWVKYGYTF	TGTGCCAGCTCACCCCCACCTCTCATAACAGGATGGGTTAAGTATGGCTACACCTTC
TRBJ1-6	TRBV2	TRBD1	14	few	CASIPTGGNSPLHF	TGTGCCAGCATCCCTACAGGGGGCAATTCACCCCTCCACTTT
TRBJ2-6	TRBV2	.	15	.	CASSDLGSGANVLTF	TGTGCCAGCAGTGATTTGGGGAGTGGGGCCAACGTCCTGACTTTC
TRBJ2-3	TRBV29-1	TRBD1	15	once	CSARGAGGGTDTQYF	TGCAGCGCCCGTGGGGCAGGGGGCGGCACAGATACGCAGTATTTT
TRBJ1-3	TRBV6-6	.	14	.	CASSRTGIGNTIYF	TGTGCCAGCAGCCGAACCGGTATCGGAAACACCATATATTTT
TRBJ1-1	TRBV6-1	.	15	.	CASSEIQSLNTEAFF	TGTGCCAGCAGTGAAATACAGAGCTTGAACACTGAAGCTTTCTTT
TRBJ2-1	TRBV30	.	15	.	CAWSVGGKGYNEQFF	TGTGCCTGGAGTGTAGGGGGGAAGGGTTACAATGAGCAGTTCTTC
TRBJ1-2	TRBV25-1	.	13	.	CASSDRAFYGYTF	TGTGCCAGCAGTGACAGGGCCTTCTATGGCTACACCTTC
TRBJ1-2	TRBV14	.	15	once	CASSQGQDRVYGYTF	TGTGCCAGCAGCCAAGGGCAGGACCGAGTCTATGGCTACACCTTC
TRBJ1-1	TRBV6-1	.	11	.	CASSPRTEAFF	TGTGCCAGCAGTCCACGCACTGAAGCTTTCTTT
TRBJ1-6	TRBV2	TRBD1	15	once	CASSIRGSYNSPLHF	TGTGCCAGCAGTATCAGGGGGTCCTATAATTCACCCCTCCACTTT
TRBJ2-6	TRBV6-5	TRBD1	15	.	CASSETGAGANVLTF	TGTGCCAGCAGCGAAACAGGGGCTGGGGCCAACGTCCTGACTTTC
TRBJ1-1	TRBV18	.	12	.	CASSPPGAEAFF	TGTGCCAGCTCACCCCCAGGGGCTGAAGCTTTCTTT
TRBJ2-2	TRBV11-1	TRBD2	16	.	CASSFWTSGRTGELFF	TGTGCCAGCAGCTTCTGGACTAGCGGACGCACCGGGGAGCTGTTTTTT
TRBJ1-1	TRBV27	.	14	.	CASSSQAMNTEAFF	TGTGCCAGCAGTTCACAGGCCATGAACACTGAAGCTTTCTTT
TRBJ2-7	TRBV20-1	.	11	.	CSANLLNEQYF	TGCAGTGCCAACCTCCTGAACGAGCAGTACTTC
TRBJ2-1	TRBV9	TRBD2	16	few	CASSVDPGGSYNEQFF	TGTGCCAGCAGCGTAGACCCGGGAGGGTCCTACAATGAGCAGTTCTTC
TRBJ1-5	TRBV30	.	12	.	CALGRNNQPQHF	TGTGCCTTAGGACGGAACAATCAGCCCCAGCATTTT
TRBJ1-6	TRBV6-5	TRBD1	14	few	CASSYRQGETPLHF	TGTGCCAGCAGTTACAGACAGGGGGAAACACCCCTCCACTTT
TRBJ2-5	TRBV20-1	.	10	medium-sized	CSAHWQTQYF	TGCAGTGCCCACTGGCAGACCCAGTACTTC
TRBJ2-7	TRBV5-1	.	19	.	CASSLAEPLQLSSLWEQYF	TGCGCCAGCAGCTTGGCCGAGCCGCTTCAGCTATCCTCCCTGTGGGAGCAGTACTTC
TRBJ1-1	TRBV25-1	TRBD1	15	few	CASSPGNRGKAEAFF	TGTGCCAGCAGTCCCGGTAACAGGGGGAAGGCTGAAGCTTTCTTT
TRBJ1-1	TRBV18	.	14	.	CASSHGHLNTEAFF	TGTGCCAGCTCCCACGGACACCTGAACACTGAAGCTTTCTTT
TRBJ1-1	TRBV5-1	TRBD1	15	.	CASSSRGGGNTEAFF	TGCGCCAGCAGCTCCCGAGGGGGCGGGAACACTGAAGCTTTCTTT
TRBJ2-4	TRBV30	.	13	.	CAWSVAGWDIQYF	TGTGCCTGGAGTGTAGCAGGGTGGGACATTCAGTACTTC